This T cell receptor beta chain derives from a study of blood T cell repertoires in COVID-19. Residents of about two dozen US areas, aged roughly 18 to 89 years, made up the participants. This clone was observed a few times. CDR1 is SGHRS and CDR2 is YFSETQ in the germline V gene. CDR3 size: 14 residues. V shed 4 bases, J shed 5 bases, and the junction held 9 bases outside the gene matches. Sequenced by immunoSEQ multiplex PCR; TCRdb stores in-frame clones only, minus some. The sample contains over 200,000 clones, less than 85% of which appear only once. The receptor was isolated from a man aged 60 to 69 who had recovered from COVID-19. J is TRBJ2-7 and V is TRBV5-1; the match to TRBD1 covers 7 bases. Sequenced: PBMCs or T cells enriched from blood (not recorded which). CDR3 sequence (DNA): TGCGCCAGCAGCCTGGGACAGAATGCCCACGAGCAGTACTTC. Protein sequence: CASSLGQNAHEQYF.